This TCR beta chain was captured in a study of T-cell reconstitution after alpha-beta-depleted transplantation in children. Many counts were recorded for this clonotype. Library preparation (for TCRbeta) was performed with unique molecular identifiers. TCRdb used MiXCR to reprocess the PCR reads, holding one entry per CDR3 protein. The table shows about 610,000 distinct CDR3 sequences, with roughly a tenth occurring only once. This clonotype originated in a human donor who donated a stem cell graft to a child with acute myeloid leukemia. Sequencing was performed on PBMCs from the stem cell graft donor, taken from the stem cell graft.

The CDR3: CASSELGLSYNEQFF. The CDR3 DNA is TGTGCCAGCAGTGAACTAGGGCTCTCCTACAATGAGCAGTTCTTC. The V gene is TRBV2, the J gene TRBJ2-1, with no clear D. The CDR3 covers 15 residues. The V and J ends lost 2 bases and 0 bases respectively, with 8 bases between them. In germline, CDR1 is SNHLY, CDR2 FYNNEI.